One sample yielded the 8 T cell receptor beta chains listed below, sequenced in a study of blood T cell repertoires in COVID-19. Using immunoSEQ multiplex PCR, the repertoire was profiled, and TCRdb retains in-frame clones only, with some absent. The profile shows tens of thousands of clones, almost 90% of them singletons. Specimen: peripheral blood. All receptors come from a man aged 60-69 years with acute or convalescent COVID-19.

This sequence joins TRBV28 and TRBJ2-7, with 7 nucleotides matching TRBD1. The ends lost 7 bases at V and 1 base at J; junction bases unmatched: 7. The CDR3 is made up of 14 amino acids. Germline lookup yields CDR1 MDHEN and CDR2 SYDVKM. In DNA, the CDR3 is TGTGCCAGCAATCTACAGGGGTCGTCCTACGAGCAGTACTTC. Its protein is CASNLQGSSYEQYF.

This clone has only one observation. The CDR3 protein is CASSSGQGAANEKLFF. CDR3 DNA sequence: TGTGCCAGCAGCTCGGGACAGGGGGCCGCTAATGAAAAACTGTTTTTT. This chain joins TRBV13 and TRBJ1-4; 12 nucleotides align to TRBD1. From germline, CDR1 is PRHDT and CDR2 FYEKMQ (reference sequence). V dropped 4 bases and J dropped 3; count of bases not matched to a gene: 3. The CDR3 spans 16 residues.

The rearrangement uses TRBV5-1 and TRBJ2-3, with TRBD1 matching over 10 bases. Germline CDR1 SGHRS, CDR2 YFSETQ. With 4 bases clipped from V and 0 bases from J, the junction kept 5 bases outside the gene matches. The CDR3 runs 16 residues. The CDR3 region is CASSEGQGLSTDTQYF. The DNA of the CDR3 is TGCGCCAGCAGCGAGGGACAGGGGCTAAGCACAGATACGCAGTATTTT.

This clone came up once. The chain employs TRBV6-1 and TRBJ1-5; D is unclear. The germline V gene encodes CDR1 MNHNS and CDR2 SASEGT. V dropped 3 bases and J dropped 7 bases, with 16 bases sitting between them. This CDR3 has 15 residues. CDR3 sequence reads: CASSEKEGVRQPQHF. DNA of the CDR3: TGTGCCAGCAGTGAGAAGGAGGGAGTCAGACAGCCCCAGCATTTT.

V usage is TRBV14 and J usage is TRBJ1-2; 7 bases are a match to TRBD1. V shed 2 bases and J 8 bases; nucleotides not matched to a gene: 5. This CDR3 spans 13 amino acids. Germline V gene data show CDR1 as SGHDN and CDR2 as FVKESK. The CDR3 region is CASSQSTTGGYTF. The DNA for the CDR3 is TGTGCCAGCAGCCAATCTACGACAGGGGGCTACACCTTC.

This clone was counted only a few times. The rearrangement joins TRBV3-1 (or the pseudogene TRBV3-2) to TRBJ1-5, with 9 bases fitting TRBD1. The germline V gene encodes CDR1 LGHDT and CDR2 YNNKEL (reference sequence). The CDR3 covers 16 residues. The V and J ends lost 6 bases and 2 bases, in that order; junction bases with no gene match: 8. CDR3 loop: CASSKGQGWGNQPQHF. CDR3 bases: TGTGCCAGCAGTAAGGGACAGGGTTGGGGCAATCAGCCCCAGCATTTT.

There are a few counts of this clone. The chain carries TRBV5-8 and TRBJ1-2; D unresolved. Trimming stripped 0 bases from V and 3 bases from J, with 12 bases between. The CDR3 has 15 amino acids. Looked up from germline, CDR1 is SGHTS and CDR2 is YDEGEE. CDR3 sequence (DNA): TGTGCCAGCAGCTTGGACAGCAGTCAATACTATGGCTACACCTTC. This encodes CASSLDSSQYYGYTF.

The V and J genes are TRBV19 and TRBJ2-1, with D possibly matching TRBD1 (5 bases). This CDR3 contains 12 residues. Germline CDR1 is LNHDA and CDR2 is SQIVND (reference sequence). The V and J ends lost 7 bases and 8 bases respectively, with 12 bases between them. In nucleotides, the CDR3 is TGTGCCAGTAATACCAGGGAACATGAGCAGTTCTTC. Protein product: CASNTREHEQFF.